These 27 T cell receptor beta chains came from one sample sequenced in a study of blood T cell repertoires in COVID-19. Repertoires were generated with immunoSEQ multiplex PCR, while TCRdb's copy carries only in-frame clones and drops some. The table records 350,000 to 400,000 clones, 89% of them present only once. Source material: peripheral blood. The receptors here all came from a woman aged 30 to 39 with COVID-19, enrolled during active disease.

This rearrangement joins TRBV24-1 to TRBJ2-1, with 8 bases identical to TRBD2. The CDR3 is 16 amino acids. Germline-derived CDR1 and CDR2 are KGHDR and SFDVKD. The V and J ends lost 4 bases and 5 bases, in that order; junction bases with no gene match: 9. This chain's CDR3 is CATSDQSGSKHNEQFF. CDR3 nucleotides: TGTGCCACCAGTGACCAGAGCGGGAGTAAGCACAATGAGCAGTTCTTC.

The chain employs TRBV19 and TRBJ2-4; the D gene is possibly TRBD2 (8 bases). This CDR3 comprises 17 residues. V lost 5 bases, J lost 0 bases, and 17 bases lay in between. The V gene's germline CDR1 is LNHDA and CDR2 SQIVND (reference sequence). The CDR3 loop is CASSRGGQLLAKNIQYF. DNA of the CDR3: TGTGCCAGTAGTCGGGGGGGACAGCTCTTAGCCAAAAACATTCAGTACTTC.

The V gene is TRBV7-9, the J gene TRBJ2-7, with TRBD2 matching 9 bases. This CDR3 contains 14 residues. Germline-derived CDR1 and CDR2 are SEHNR and FQNEAQ (reference sequence). J lost 6 bases, V lost 5 bases, and 8 bases had no gene match. The CDR3 sequence: CASSPGTSTSEQYV. In nucleotides, the CDR3 is TGTGCCAGCAGCCCGGGGACTAGCACAAGCGAGCAGTACGTC.

The V call is TRBV12-3 or TRBV12-4, the J call TRBJ1-1; no firm D call. This CDR3 has 12 amino acids. V shed 3 bases and J shed 8 bases, with 10 bases lying between them. This CDR3 reads CASSLISTEAFF. The CDR3 DNA is TGTGCCAGCAGTTTGATTTCGACAGAAGCTTTCTTT.

The chain links TRBV30 to TRBJ1-2, with D unresolved. V was shortened by 0 bases and J by 6 bases, with 11 bases between the two germline ends. Germline V lookup: CDR1 GTSNPN, CDR2 SVGIG (reference sequence). The CDR3 is made up of 13 amino acids. Written as DNA, the CDR3 is TGTGCCTGGAGTGTATTACGACACGATGGCTACACCTTC. It encodes CAWSVLRHDGYTF.

This chain connects TRBV5-8 to TRBJ2-7; possibly TRBD1 for D (7 bases). Germline loops: CDR1 SGHTS, CDR2 YDEGEE. The CDR3 is 15 amino acids. V lost 0 bases to trimming and J lost 2 bases, with 12 bases between them. The CDR3 DNA reads TGTGCCAGCAGCTTGGTGACAGGGAGGCCCTACGAGCAGTACGTC. Translation gives CASSLVTGRPYEQYV.

This clone was observed once. This sequence joins TRBV19 and TRBJ2-3; D not resolved. In germline, CDR1 is LNHDA, CDR2 SQIVND (reference sequence). CDR3 size: 16 residues. V shed 3 bases and J shed 0 bases, with 13 bases lying between them. CDR3 region: CASSIELIPSTDTQYF. CDR3 bases: TGTGCCAGTAGTATCGAACTTATACCTAGCACAGATACGCAGTATTTT.

CDR3 loop: CASSRTGREQYF. In nucleotides, the CDR3 is TGCGCCAGCAGTCGGACAGGGCGAGAGCAGTACTTC. The chain recombines TRBV10-2 with TRBJ2-7, with 8 bases aligning to TRBD1. The germline gives CDR1 WSHSY, CDR2 SAAADI. J lost 7 bases, V lost 5 bases, and 4 bases had no gene match. There are 12 residues in the CDR3.

The chain recombines TRBV7-8 with TRBJ2-7; D is possibly TRBD2 (6 bases). The CDR3 length is 12 residues. The germline V gene has CDR1 SGHVS and CDR2 FQNEAQ. With 4 bases removed from V and 6 bases from J, the gap between germline ends came to 10 bases. CDR3 in DNA: TGTGCCAGCAGCTCGCAGGGAGGCGAGCAGTACGTC. Translated: CASSSQGGEQYV.

The chain has TRBV7-9 and TRBJ2-4, with D unresolved. This CDR3 has 16 amino acids. CDR1 and CDR2 from the germline V gene are SEHNR and FQNEAQ (reference sequence). Trimming removed 7 bases at V and 0 bases at J, with 16 bases between. Written as DNA, the CDR3 is TGTGCCAGCACCGAGTACGGTCCGCTAGCCAAAAACATTCAGTACTTC. Its translation is CASTEYGPLAKNIQYF.

The J gene is TRBJ1-3, the V gene TRBV18, with a tentative D call TRBD1 (6 bases). CDR3 length: 17 amino acids. Germline lookup yields CDR1 KGHSH and CDR2 LQKENI. V was trimmed by 8 bases and J by 0 bases, leaving 20 bases between them. The chain's CDR3 is CASARDTEAHSGNTIYF. CDR3 DNA sequence: TGTGCCAGCGCACGGGACACCGAAGCCCACTCTGGAAACACCATATATTTT.

This clone was detected once. The rearrangement links TRBV3-1 (or the pseudogene TRBV3-2) to TRBJ1-4; D call uncertain. The germline V gene has CDR1 LGHDT and CDR2 YNNKEL (reference sequence). The V end lost 4 bases, the J end lost 7 bases, and 10 bases lay between the germline ends. The CDR3 runs 13 residues. Here the CDR3 DNA reads TGTGCCAGCAGCCCCCATACCGGTGAAAAACTGTTTTTT. Translated, it gives CASSPHTGEKLFF.

V usage is TRBV7-8 and J usage is TRBJ2-6; possibly TRBD2 for D (7 bases). This CDR3 has 18 amino acids. Germline V gene lookup returns CDR1 SGHVS and CDR2 FQNEAQ. The V end lost 5 bases, the J end lost 2 bases, and 19 bases lay between the germline ends. Here the CDR3 DNA reads TGTGCCAGCAGCATTCAGGGGATGGGAGGGCCTGGGGCCAACGTCCTGACTTTC. It specifies CASSIQGMGGPGANVLTF.

The chain joins TRBV6-2 or TRBV6-3 to TRBJ2-5; TRBD2 matches 13 bases. Germline loops: CDR1 MNHEY, CDR2 SVGEGT. V trimming: 2 bases; J trimming: 4 bases; junction bases outside the gene matches: 7. The CDR3 covers 17 residues. CDR3 coding DNA: TGTGCCAGCAGTTACGGGCGGACTAGCGGGGGTCCAGAGACCCAGTACTTC. Its protein product is CASSYGRTSGGPETQYF.

This chain links TRBV27 with TRBJ2-2, with a weak D call TRBD2 (6 bases). Germline CDR1 is MNHEY and CDR2 is SMNVEV (reference sequence). The V and J ends lost 8 bases and 3 bases respectively, with 16 bases between them. CDR3 length: 15 residues. The chain's CDR3 is CASSSPGSHTGELFF. CDR3 nucleotides: TGTGCCAGCTCTTCACCCGGGAGCCACACCGGGGAGCTGTTTTTT.

The chain links TRBV7-2 to TRBJ2-1, with D unclear. The CDR3 consists of 12 residues. Per the germline V gene, CDR1 is SGHTA and CDR2 is FQGNSA. Trimming took off 5 bases at V and 3 bases at J, with 5 bases between the two ends. CDR3 coding DNA: TGTGCCAGCAGCCCTAGCTACAATGAGCAGTTCTTC. Amino acids: CASSPSYNEQFF.

CDR3 nucleotide sequence: TGTGCCAGCAGTGAGGCCCTAGCCAAAAACATTCAGTACTTC. Translation: CASSEALAKNIQYF. The rearrangement joins TRBV28 to TRBJ2-4; no definite D call. CDR3 length: 14 residues. CDR1 and CDR2 (germline): MDHEN, SYDVKM. The germline V and J ends were trimmed by 5 bases and 0 bases, with 8 bases remaining between them.

Details on this clone: The sample carries other DNA sequences with the same CDR3. The genes are TRBV5-1 and TRBJ1-2; possibly TRBD1 for D (5 bases). Germline lookup yields CDR1 SGHRS and CDR2 YFSETQ. Trimming removed 1 base from V and 4 bases from J, with 5 bases in between. The CDR3 is made up of 12 amino acids. The CDR3, as DNA: TGCGCCAGCAGCTTGACAGGCTATGGCTACACCTTC. Translated: CASSLTGYGYTF.

Here the CDR3 DNA reads TGCGCCAGCAGCTATGAAGCCACGAACACCGGGGAGCTGTTTTTT. Translated: CASSYEATNTGELFF. This rearrangement joins TRBV4-1 to TRBJ2-2; the D is unclear. V was trimmed by 5 bases and J by 0 bases, leaving 10 bases between them. There are 15 residues in the CDR3. Germline V gene data show CDR1 as MGHRA and CDR2 as YSYEKL.

The chain couples TRBV6-6 to TRBJ2-2, with D maybe TRBD2 (6 bases). There are 14 residues in the CDR3. Germline loops: CDR1 MNHNY, CDR2 SVGAGI (reference sequence). Trimming stripped 4 bases from V and 8 bases from J, with 14 bases between. The CDR3 sequence is CASSFERARGELFF. CDR3 in DNA: TGTGCCAGCAGTTTCGAGCGGGCCAGGGGGGAGCTGTTTTTT.

The chain couples TRBV2 to TRBJ2-7; 9 nucleotides align to TRBD1. The CDR3 consists of 16 residues. After removal of 6 bases from V and 5 bases from J, the junction contained 14 bases not matched to a gene. Per the germline V gene, CDR1 is SNHLY and CDR2 is FYNNEI. For the CDR3, the DNA is TGTGCCAGCAGGCGACCCCGGGACAGGGTATCCGACGAGCAGTACTTC. Translation gives CASRRPRDRVSDEQYF. Full variable domain (outside the CDR3, taken from reference TRBV2 and TRBJ2-7): EPEVTQTPSHQVTQMGQEVILRCVPISNHLYFYWYRQILGQKVEFLVSFYNNEISEKSEIFDDQFSVERPDGSNFTLKIRSTKLEDSAMYFCASRRPRDRVSDEQYFGPGTRLTVT.

The genes are TRBV12-3 or TRBV12-4 and TRBJ2-1, with 8 bases fitting TRBD2. The CDR3 is made up of 12 amino acids. Losses at the gene ends were 7 bases for V and 10 bases for J; bases not matched to a gene: 6. The CDR3 DNA reads TGTGCCAGCACTCCCACGGGGGGGGAGCAGTTCTTC. Translated: CASTPTGGEQFF.

CDR3 nucleotide sequence: TGTGCCTGGTCCCCCGGGACTCCCTATGGCTACACCTTC. Translation: CAWSPGTPYGYTF. V is TRBV30 and J is TRBJ1-2; TRBD1 is a possible D gene (5 bases). This CDR3 is 13 amino acids long. The V gene's germline CDR1 is GTSNPN and CDR2 SVGIG (reference sequence). The ends were cut back, 5 bases at V and 4 bases at J, with 14 bases in the middle.

This sequence joins TRBV7-9 and TRBJ2-7; 7 bases are shared with TRBD1. CDR1 and CDR2 from the germline V gene are SEHNR and FQNEAQ (reference sequence). The CDR3 length is 13 residues. After removal of 5 bases from V and 4 bases from J, the junction contained 5 bases not matched to a gene. CDR3 loop: CASSPQDRYEQYF. The CDR3, as DNA: TGTGCCAGCAGCCCCCAGGACAGGTACGAGCAGTACTTC. Based on the CDR3 plus reference TRBV7-9 and TRBJ2-7, the full variable domain is DTGVSQNPRHKITKRGQNVTFRCDPISEHNRLYWYRQTLGQGPEFLTYFQNEAQLEKSRLLSDRFSAERPKGSFSTLEIQRTEQGDSAMYLCASSPQDRYEQYFGPGTRLTVT.

The chain has TRBV7-9 and TRBJ2-2; a possible D gene is TRBD1 (5 bases). V was cut by 3 bases and J by 1 base, with 12 bases left in between. Looked up from germline, CDR1 is SEHNR and CDR2 is FQNEAQ (reference sequence). The CDR3 has 16 amino acids. The CDR3 region is CASSFQITGNTGELFF. DNA for the CDR3: TGTGCCAGCAGCTTCCAAATAACAGGGAACACCGGGGAGCTGTTTTTT.

This chain connects TRBV6-5 to TRBJ2-5; 11 bases line up with TRBD1. V lost 0 bases, J lost 5 bases, and 5 bases stayed unmatched. The CDR3 runs to 16 residues. CDR1 and CDR2 from the germline V gene are MNHEY and SVGAGI. This CDR3 reads CASSYSRGTGGETQYF. Written as DNA, the CDR3 is TGTGCCAGCAGTTACTCACGGGGGACAGGGGGGGAGACCCAGTACTTC.

The chain has TRBV12-3 or TRBV12-4 and TRBJ2-7, with D maybe TRBD1 (5 bases). CDR3 size: 13 residues. Trimming stripped 3 bases from V and 7 bases from J, with 13 bases between. For the CDR3, the DNA is TGTGCCAGCAGTTTGGTCAGGGCCTCGGAGCAGTACTTC. This translates into CASSLVRASEQYF.